A single sample gave rise to the 19 T cell receptor beta chains below, sequenced in a study of breast tumors, draining lymph nodes, adjacent tissues. MiXCR, applied by TCRdb to the multiplex PCR reads, yields one record per CDR3 protein. The profile shows approximately 210,000 distinct CDR3 sequences, approximately 31% of them singletons. Breast cancer patients provided tissue from their axillary draining lymph nodes. The specimen sequenced was axillary lymph node tissue. All receptors derive from a female donor with breast cancer. Some clones in this sample may be carry-over from other donors' samples.

Regarding this clonotype: This likely comes from a read error, as the CDR3 has no conserved phenylalanine or tryptophan at its end. J is TRBJ2-4 and V is TRBV9; 7 nucleotides match TRBD2. This CDR3 is 13 amino acids long. CDR1 and CDR2 (germline): SGDLS, YYNGEE. V trimming: 5 bases; J trimming: 8 bases; junction bases outside the gene matches: 7. The DNA of the CDR3 is TGTGCCAGCAGGGGGGGGTCACAAGACATTCAGTACTCC. It encodes CASRGGSQDIQYS.

This clonotype occurred many times. This rearrangement joins TRBV20-1 to TRBJ1-5; no clear D gene. The CDR3 consists of 14 residues. The V and J ends lost 0 bases and 3 bases respectively, with 9 bases between them. Germline assignment: CDR1 DFQATT and CDR2 SNEGSKA (reference sequence). CDR3 loop: CSARDGALNQPQHF. The CDR3 nucleotides are TGCAGTGCTAGAGATGGCGCCCTCAATCAGCCCCAGCATTTT.

This clonotype was seen ten or more times. J is TRBJ2-7 and V is TRBV20-1, with D perhaps TRBD2 (5 bases). Trimming took 1 base from V and 2 from J, leaving 12 bases between them. Germline values: CDR1 DFQATT, CDR2 SNEGSKA (reference sequence). The CDR3 consists of 14 residues. The CDR3 DNA reads TGCAGTGCTAGAGTGGAGGCCTCGACCTACGAGCAGTACTTC. It is translated as CSARVEASTYEQYF.

This clonotype was found many times. The V gene is TRBV12-3 or TRBV12-4, the J gene TRBJ2-3, with a possible D match to TRBD2 (5 bases). The CDR3 is 12 residues long. The V gene lost 6 bases and the J gene lost 8 bases, with 12 bases spanning the gap. CDR3 DNA sequence: TGTGCCAGCAGGGATACTAGTGGTACGCAGTATTTT. Translating it yields CASRDTSGTQYF.

This sequence joins TRBV11-3 and TRBJ1-5; D may be TRBD1 (6 bases). The CDR3 totals 20 residues. V was shortened by 5 bases and J by 0 bases, with 26 bases between the two germline ends. Germline V gene data show CDR1 as SGHNT and CDR2 as YENEEA. CDR3 sequence reads: CASSLQGSGRNRYSNQPQHF. The DNA of the CDR3 is TGTGCCAGCAGCCTACAGGGCTCCGGGAGAAACCGGTATAGCAATCAGCCCCAGCATTTT.

The chain carries TRBV20-1 and TRBJ2-2, with D maybe TRBD1 (6 bases). Germline values: CDR1 DFQATT, CDR2 SNEGSKA (reference sequence). CDR3 length: 11 residues. The V gene lost 3 bases and the J gene lost 8 bases, with 7 bases spanning the gap. The CDR3 loop is CSARGTGELFF. In DNA, the CDR3 is TGCAGTGCTAGGGGGACAGGGGAGCTGTTTTTT.

The chain links TRBV11-2 to TRBJ2-5; the D gene is possibly TRBD2 (5 bases). Per the germline V gene, CDR1 is SGHAT and CDR2 is FQNNGV. The CDR3 spans 14 residues. With 6 bases removed from V and 1 base from J, the gap between germline ends came to 12 bases. The CDR3: CASSSEAGQETQYF. CDR3 in DNA: TGTGCCAGCAGTTCGGAGGCCGGCCAAGAGACCCAGTACTTC.

V is TRBV10-3 and J is TRBJ1-6; 7 bases are shared with TRBD1. Germline trimming cut 5 bases from V and 9 bases from J; bases unmatched to any gene: 13. The CDR3 covers 16 residues. Germline-derived CDR1 and CDR2 are ENHRY and SYGVKD. The CDR3 reads CAISYPTGTDGSPLHF. CDR3 nucleotide sequence: TGTGCCATCAGTTACCCCACCGGGACAGACGGTTCACCCCTCCACTTT.

This clonotype was counted many times. The rearrangement joins TRBV29-1 to TRBJ2-5, with D possibly matching TRBD1 (5 bases). The CDR3 extends over 13 amino acids. Trimming removed 6 bases at V and 1 base at J, with 12 bases between. Germline V gene lookup returns CDR1 SQVTM and CDR2 ANQGSEA. CDR3 amino acids: CSVERQTQETQYF. For the CDR3, the DNA is TGCAGCGTAGAAAGACAGACCCAAGAGACCCAGTACTTC.

As regards this clonotype: This could be a read error, since a much larger clone is one nucleotide away. The chain combines TRBV11-3 with TRBJ1-5; perhaps TRBD1 as D (5 bases). The V and J ends lost 1 base and 1 base respectively, with 26 bases between them. Per the germline V gene, CDR1 is SGHNT and CDR2 is YENEEA. The length of the CDR3 is 21 residues. This chain's CDR3 is CASSLVVRAGTGGLSNQPQHF. As DNA, the CDR3 is TGTGCCAGCAGCTTAGTAGTGAGGGCCGGAACAGGCGGATTAAGCAATCAGCCCCAGCATTTT.

This clonotype occurred many times. J is TRBJ2-7 and V is TRBV20-1; possible D gene TRBD2, 5 bases. The CDR3 has 12 residues. Germline-derived CDR1 and CDR2 are DFQATT and SNEGSKA (reference sequence). Trimming stripped 3 bases from V and 6 bases from J, with 12 bases between. The CDR3 reads CSASAAEGEQYF. CDR3 nucleotide sequence: TGCAGTGCTAGTGCGGCCGAGGGCGAGCAGTACTTC.

The chain has TRBV5-5 and TRBJ2-6, with 9 bases identical to TRBD1. Trimming took 4 bases from V and 15 from J; bases not matched to a gene: 5. Germline V gene lookup returns CDR1 SGHKS and CDR2 YYEKEE (reference sequence). This CDR3 comprises 12 residues. The CDR3 bases are TGTGCCAGCAGCCCGGGACAGGGCCGCCTGACTTTC. Translating it yields CASSPGQGRLTF. Supplemented by reference TRBV5-5 and TRBJ2-6, the full variable domain reads DAGVTQSPTHLIKTRGQQVTLRCSPISGHKSVSWYQQVLGQGPQFIFQYYEKEERGRGNFPDRFSARQFPNYSSELNVNALLLGDSALYLCASSPGQGRLTFGAGSRLTVL.

This clonotype has at least ten counts. The rearrangement uses TRBV19 and TRBJ1-3, with a tentative D call TRBD1 (6 bases). The germline V gene encodes CDR1 LNHDA and CDR2 SQIVND (reference sequence). The CDR3 runs 20 residues. The germline V and J ends were trimmed by 5 bases and 0 bases, with 26 bases remaining between them. CDR3 nucleotides: TGTGCCAGTAGTCTAATTTATCGGAACAGGGTCTCCTCCTCTGGAAACACCATATATTTT. Residues: CASSLIYRNRVSSSGNTIYF.

In its sample, this clonotype was seen many times. V usage is TRBV20-1 and J usage is TRBJ1-5, with unresolved D. V was shortened by 6 bases and J by 1 base, with 13 bases between the two germline ends. CDR3 size: 14 residues. Germline V CDR1 and CDR2: DFQATT, SNEGSKA (reference sequence). In nucleotides, the CDR3 is TGCAGTGCCGTGGTAGGAGGGAGCAATCAGCCCCAGCATTTT. It yields the protein CSAVVGGSNQPQHF.

In its sample, this clonotype was seen many times. This rearrangement joins TRBV2 to TRBJ2-1; 8 bases are shared with TRBD1. The CDR3 consists of 13 residues. V was pared by 7 bases and J by 7 bases, with 6 bases of the junction left unmatched. Germline V gene sequence: CDR1 SNHLY, CDR2 FYNNEI. The CDR3 region is CASKGQGGNEQFF. CDR3 in DNA: TGTGCCAGCAAAGGACAGGGTGGGAATGAGCAGTTCTTC.

This clonotype has a count of ten or more. The genes are TRBV4-1 and TRBJ2-7; D is possibly TRBD1 (5 bases). The CDR3 is made up of 13 amino acids. CDR1 and CDR2 (germline): MGHRA, YSYEKL. V was cut by 5 bases and J by 4 bases, with 12 bases left in between. Here the CDR3 reads CASSSGQDYEQYF. In DNA, the CDR3 is TGCGCCAGCAGCTCCGGACAAGATTACGAGCAGTACTTC.

This clonotype was seen many times. The chain combines TRBV6-1 with TRBJ2-3, with 9 bases identical to TRBD2. The CDR3 has 16 residues. Germline loops: CDR1 MNHNS, CDR2 SASEGT. The trim removed 4 bases at V and 4 bases at J, leaving 9 bases unmatched. This CDR3 is CASSAGAGGLADTQYF. In nucleotides, the CDR3 is TGTGCCAGCAGTGCGGGAGCGGGAGGCTTAGCAGATACGCAGTATTTT.

V is TRBV6-5 and J is TRBJ1-3, with TRBD1 identical over 8 bases. Germline assignment: CDR1 MNHEY and CDR2 SVGAGI. This CDR3 region has 14 residues. V was clipped by 5 bases and J by 4 bases; unmatched bases: 4. CDR3 in amino acids: CASSLRTGGNTIYF. The CDR3 DNA follows: TGTGCCAGCAGTCTCCGGACAGGGGGAAACACCATATATTTT.

This clonotype was seen ten or more times. The chain joins TRBV5-1 to TRBJ2-2; D unclear. CDR3 length: 11 amino acids. Germline CDR1 and CDR2: SGHRS and YFSETQ. V lost 6 bases, J lost 6 bases, and 6 bases lay in between. CDR3 sequence: CASKTAGELFF. The CDR3 DNA follows: TGCGCCAGCAAGACGGCCGGGGAGCTGTTTTTT.